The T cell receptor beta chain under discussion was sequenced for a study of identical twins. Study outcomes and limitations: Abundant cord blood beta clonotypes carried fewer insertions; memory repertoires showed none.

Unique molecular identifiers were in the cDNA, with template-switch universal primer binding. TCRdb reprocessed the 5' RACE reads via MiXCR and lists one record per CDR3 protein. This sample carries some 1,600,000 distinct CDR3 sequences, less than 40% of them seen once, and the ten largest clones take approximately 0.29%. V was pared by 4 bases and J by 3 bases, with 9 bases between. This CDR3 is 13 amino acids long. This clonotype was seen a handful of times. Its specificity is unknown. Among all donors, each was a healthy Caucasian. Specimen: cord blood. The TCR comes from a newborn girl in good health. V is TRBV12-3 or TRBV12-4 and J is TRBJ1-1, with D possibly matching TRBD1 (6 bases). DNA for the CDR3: TGTGCCAGCAGTTATAAGGGGGACACTGAAGCTTTCTTT. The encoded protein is CASSYKGDTEAFF.